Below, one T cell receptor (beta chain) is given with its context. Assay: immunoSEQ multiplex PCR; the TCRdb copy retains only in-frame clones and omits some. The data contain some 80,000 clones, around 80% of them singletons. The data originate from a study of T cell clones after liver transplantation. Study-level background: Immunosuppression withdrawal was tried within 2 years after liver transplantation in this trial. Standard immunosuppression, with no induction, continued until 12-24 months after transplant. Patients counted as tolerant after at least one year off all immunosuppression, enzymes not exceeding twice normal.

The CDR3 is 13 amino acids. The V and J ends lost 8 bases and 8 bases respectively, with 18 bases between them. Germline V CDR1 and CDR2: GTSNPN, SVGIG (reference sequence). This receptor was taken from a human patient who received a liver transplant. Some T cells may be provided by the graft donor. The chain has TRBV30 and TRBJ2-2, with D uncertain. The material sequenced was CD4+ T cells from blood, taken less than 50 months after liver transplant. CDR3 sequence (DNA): TGTGCCGGGGTACCCCGTAAGGAGGGGGAGCTGTTTTTT. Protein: CAGVPRKEGELFF.